These 28 T cell receptor beta chains came from one sample sequenced in a study of control samples from healthy donors and cancer patients. The table came from immunoSEQ multiplex PCR; TCRdb's copy has only in-frame clones and leaves some out. Of 130,000 to 150,000 clones detected, around 92% appear once; the ten largest clones hold approximately 2.9%. Source material: blood. These receptor sequences come from a man aged 25 to 40 in good health.

CDR3 loop: CASSSAGAPTEKLFF. DNA for the CDR3: TGTGCCAGCAGTTCTGCGGGGGCTCCAACTGAAAAACTGTTTTTT. The J gene is TRBJ1-4, the V gene TRBV7-6; the D gene is possibly TRBD1 (6 bases). The CDR3 length is 15 residues. Germline values: CDR1 SGHVS, CDR2 FNYEAQ. Trimming removed 6 bases from V and 7 bases from J, with 18 bases in between.

The chain recombines TRBV12-3 or TRBV12-4 with TRBJ2-3; D unclear. This CDR3 spans 11 amino acids. V was shortened by 6 bases and J by 3 bases, with 4 bases between the two germline ends. Here the CDR3 reads CASRLTDTQYF. The CDR3 DNA sequence: TGTGCCAGCAGACTTACAGATACGCAGTATTTT.

V and J are TRBV5-8 and TRBJ1-1; D not certain. The CDR3 totals 13 residues. The ends were cut back, 2 bases at V and 1 base at J, with 6 bases in the middle. Germline V gene lookup returns CDR1 SGHTS and CDR2 YDEGEE. CDR3 sequence: CASSFRGNTEAFF. The CDR3 bases are TGTGCCAGCAGCTTCAGAGGGAACACTGAAGCTTTCTTT.

CDR3 sequence (DNA): TGTGCCAGTAGTATAGATGCGGTGGGCACTGAAGCTTTCTTT. This gives the protein CASSIDAVGTEAFF. V is TRBV19 and J is TRBJ1-1, with D hard to call. CDR3 length: 14 amino acids. The germline CDR1 and CDR2 sequences are LNHDA and SQIVND (reference sequence). The V end lost 0 bases, the J end lost 4 bases, and 9 bases lay between the germline ends.

V gene TRBV10-3 combines with J gene TRBJ1-1; unclear D gene. Deletions cut 8 bases from V and 1 base from J, with 14 bases between. In germline, CDR1 is ENHRY, CDR2 SYGVKD. This CDR3 region has 14 residues. CDR3 in amino acids: CAIQVDRRNTEAFF. In nucleotides, the CDR3 is TGTGCCATCCAGGTCGATAGGCGGAACACTGAAGCTTTCTTT.

In its sample, this clone was seen once. The chain uses TRBV10-3 and TRBJ1-4; maybe TRBD1 (5 bases). V was pared by 2 bases and J by 7 bases, with 14 bases between. In germline, CDR1 is ENHRY, CDR2 SYGVKD. This CDR3 contains 15 residues. CDR3 amino acids: CAISEEARGPEKLFF. The CDR3 nucleotides read TGTGCCATCAGTGAGGAGGCAAGGGGTCCTGAAAAACTGTTTTTT.

The gene calls are TRBV29-1 and TRBJ1-1; D not certain. Germline V CDR1 and CDR2: SQVTM, ANQGSEA. Deletions cut 5 bases from V and 1 base from J, with 5 bases between. CDR3 length equals 11 residues. The CDR3 spells CSVKGNTEAFF. The DNA of the CDR3 is TGCAGCGTTAAGGGGAACACTGAAGCTTTCTTT.

The table lists this clone with a count of one. The V and J genes are TRBV10-2 and TRBJ2-6; the D gene is possibly TRBD2 (5 bases). The CDR3 contains 17 residues. Germline lookup yields CDR1 WSHSY and CDR2 SAAADI. V was cut by 2 bases and J by 0 bases, with 11 bases left in between. In DNA form, the CDR3 reads TGCGCCAGCAGTGAGATCCGAGGGAGCTCTGGGGCCAACGTCCTGACTTTC. Translation: CASSEIRGSSGANVLTF.

The rearrangement joins TRBV3-1 (or the pseudogene TRBV3-2) to TRBJ2-2; 11 positions match TRBD2. CDR3 length: 17 residues. Germline V gene lookup returns CDR1 LGHDT and CDR2 YNNKEL (reference sequence). With V trimmed by 0 bases and J by 6 bases, 6 bases remained unmatched. For the CDR3, the DNA is TGTGCCAGCAGCCAAGAACGGACTAGCGGGTCCCCCGGGGAGCTGTTTTTT. Translated: CASSQERTSGSPGELFF.

The chain uses TRBV29-1 and TRBJ2-7, with 7 bases identical to TRBD1. This CDR3 contains 16 residues. Germline assignment: CDR1 SQVTM and CDR2 ANQGSEA. In nucleotides, the CDR3 is TGCAGAGGGGGTCTGGGACAGAACTATTATCCCTACGAGCAGTACTTC. This encodes CRGGLGQNYYPYEQYF.

The CDR3, as DNA: TGTGCCAGCAGCCCTCGACAGGGTGAAAAACTGTTTTTT. As protein: CASSPRQGEKLFF. This chain uses TRBV4-2 with TRBJ1-4; 7 positions agree with TRBD1. Germline CDR1 is LGHNA and CDR2 is YNFKEQ. V dropped 4 bases and J dropped 7; count of bases not matched to a gene: 3. The CDR3 has 13 amino acids.

This sequence joins TRBV13 and TRBJ2-2, with D unresolved. Germline V gives CDR1 PRHDT, CDR2 FYEKMQ (reference sequence). V was clipped by 3 bases and J by 0 bases, with 8 bases between them. The CDR3 has 15 amino acids. The CDR3 DNA reads TGTGCCAGCAGCTTGGACCCCGCGAACACCGGGGAGCTGTTTTTT. Protein product: CASSLDPANTGELFF.

This chain connects TRBV2 to TRBJ2-1, with 8 nucleotides matching TRBD2. After removal of 3 bases from V and 3 bases from J, the junction contained 7 bases not matched to a gene. In germline, CDR1 is SNHLY, CDR2 FYNNEI. CDR3 length: 16 residues. The CDR3 loop reads CASSDDGGDHYNEQFF. DNA for the CDR3: TGTGCCAGCAGTGATGACGGGGGGGATCACTACAATGAGCAGTTCTTC.

This rearrangement joins TRBV9 to TRBJ2-7; TRBD2 matches at 9 bases. Unmatched junction bases numbered 5, after V lost 0 bases and J lost 7 bases. Germline V lookup: CDR1 SGDLS, CDR2 YYNGEE. The CDR3 totals 14 residues. CDR3 in amino acids: CASSVAGTSREQYF. The CDR3 region has the DNA TGTGCCAGCAGCGTAGCCGGGACTAGCAGGGAGCAGTACTTC.

CDR3 coding DNA: TGTGCCAGCACCAGAGGGGGACCCTACGAGCAGTACTTC. This translates into CASTRGGPYEQYF. The V call is TRBV28, the J call TRBJ2-7, with D perhaps matching TRBD1 (6 bases). Trimming removed 7 bases at V and 2 bases at J, with 12 bases between. Germline CDR1 is MDHEN and CDR2 is SYDVKM. The CDR3 covers 13 residues.

V gene TRBV6-1 combines with J gene TRBJ1-3, with D uncertain. Deletions cut 1 base from V and 1 base from J, with 8 bases between. The V gene's germline CDR1 is MNHNS and CDR2 SASEGT. The CDR3 length is 15 residues. The CDR3 sequence: CASSEGMGSGNTIYF. For the CDR3, the DNA is TGTGCCAGCAGTGAAGGGATGGGTTCTGGAAACACCATATATTTT.

CDR3 nucleotides: TGTGCCAGCAGTTTATCCAGGGGGCGCCTGACCTACGAGCAGTACTTC. Translation gives CASSLSRGRLTYEQYF. The rearrangement joins TRBV27 to TRBJ2-7, with 8 bases aligning to TRBD1. V was clipped by 0 bases and J by 2 bases; unmatched bases: 6. This CDR3 contains 16 residues. CDR1 is MNHEY and CDR2 is SMNVEV in the germline V gene (reference sequence).

The V call is TRBV6-1, the J call TRBJ1-1, with TRBD1 matching 8 bases. This CDR3 has 15 residues. Germline lookup yields CDR1 MNHNS and CDR2 SASEGT. V lost 3 bases, J lost 1 base, and 4 bases stayed unmatched. The CDR3 DNA is TGTGCCAGCAGTGAGCACAGGGGGGGGAACACTGAAGCTTTCTTT. This translates into CASSEHRGGNTEAFF.

In this sample, this clone turned up once. The chain employs TRBV2 and TRBJ2-4; the match to TRBD2 covers 13 bases. J lost 8 bases, V lost 7 bases, and 8 bases had no gene match. This CDR3 region has 15 residues. Looked up from germline, CDR1 is SNHLY and CDR2 is FYNNEI. The CDR3 bases are TGTGCCAGCAATACACTAGCGGGGGGGCTAGACATTCAGTACTTC. This encodes CASNTLAGGLDIQYF.

This chain links TRBV28 with TRBJ1-1; 8 nucleotides match TRBD1. The CDR3 extends over 15 amino acids. The V and J ends lost 6 bases and 2 bases, in that order; junction bases with no gene match: 8. Germline V lookup: CDR1 MDHEN, CDR2 SYDVKM. The CDR3 bases are TGTGCCAGCAGGGGAATCAGGGGGCGAAACACTGAAGCTTTCTTT. This translates into CASRGIRGRNTEAFF.

A few counts support this clone. V is TRBV3-1 (or the pseudogene TRBV3-2) and J is TRBJ1-5; TRBD1 matches 9 bases. CDR1 is LGHDT, CDR2 YNNKEL, per germline (reference sequence). V lost 4 bases and J lost 4; bases outside the gene matches: 5. CDR3 length: 15 residues. CDR3 amino acids: CASSPRTGANQPQHF. The CDR3 DNA reads TGTGCCAGCAGCCCTCGGACAGGGGCAAATCAGCCCCAGCATTTT.

This clone was seen once. This rearrangement joins TRBV6-5 to TRBJ2-1; D call uncertain. The CDR3 sequence is 14 residues long. Trimming left V 6 bases short and J 5 bases short, with 14 bases between. Germline CDR1 reads MNHEY; CDR2 reads SVGAGI. The CDR3 protein is CASRDPVSHNEQFF. CDR3 bases: TGTGCCAGCAGGGACCCGGTGTCACACAATGAGCAGTTCTTC.

The chain is built from TRBV27 and TRBJ2-1; TRBD2 agrees at 13 bases. Germline loops: CDR1 MNHEY, CDR2 SMNVEV (reference sequence). With V trimmed by 5 bases and J by 9 bases, 7 bases remained unmatched. This CDR3 region has 15 residues. The CDR3 region is CASSIRLAGGSEQFF. The CDR3 bases are TGTGCCAGCAGTATACGACTAGCGGGGGGATCTGAGCAGTTCTTC.

Written as DNA, the CDR3 is TGTGCCAGCAGGTGGGGACGAGTTAACTATGGCTACACCTTC. Amino acids: CASRWGRVNYGYTF. The J gene is TRBJ1-2, the V gene TRBV9, with D perhaps TRBD1 (5 bases). Trimming took off 5 bases at V and 1 base at J, with 12 bases between the two ends. This CDR3 is built from 14 residues. CDR1 SGDLS and CDR2 YYNGEE come from the germline V gene.

V and J are TRBV24-1 and TRBJ2-1; D not resolved. CDR3 length equals 13 residues. CDR1 KGHDR and CDR2 SFDVKD come from the germline V gene. V lost 8 bases to trimming and J lost 10 bases, with 17 bases between them. In nucleotides, the CDR3 is TGTGCCACCAAGTCTACTAAACTGGGGGAGCAGTTCTTC. Translation gives CATKSTKLGEQFF.

This clone was detected once. This chain joins TRBV5-4 and TRBJ1-1, with a possible D match to TRBD1 (5 bases). This CDR3 region has 14 residues. Trimming cost V 5 bases and J 0 bases, with 11 bases left between them. CDR1 is SGHNT, CDR2 YYREEE, per germline (reference sequence). CDR3 in amino acids: CASRSRDLNTEAFF. CDR3 DNA: TGTGCCAGCAGATCTAGGGACCTGAACACTGAAGCTTTCTTT. Variable domain in full (rest from reference TRBV5-4 and TRBJ1-1): ETGVTQSPTHLIKTRGQQVTLRCSSQSGHNTVSWYQQALGQGPQFIFQYYREEENGRGNFPPRFSGLQFPNYSSELNVNALELDDSALYLCASRSRDLNTEAFFGQGTRLTVV.

The rearrangement uses TRBV30 and TRBJ1-2, with 8 bases matching TRBD1. Germline CDR1 and CDR2: GTSNPN and SVGIG (reference sequence). The J segment lost 7 bases and the V segment lost 3 bases, leaving 10 bases of the junction unmatched. This CDR3 comprises 14 residues. For the CDR3, the DNA is TGTGCCTGGAGGCTGGCGGCAGGGGGCGGTGGCTACACCTTC. Amino acid sequence: CAWRLAAGGGGYTF.

This chain connects TRBV6-5 to TRBJ2-1, with 9 bases matching TRBD1. V gave up 6 bases and J gave up 4 bases; unmatched junction bases: 7. The germline gives CDR1 MNHEY, CDR2 SVGAGI. This CDR3 has 15 residues. CDR3 DNA: TGTGCCAGCAGCGCGGGGACAGGGAAATACAATGAGCAGTTCTTC. Translated: CASSAGTGKYNEQFF.